The clone carrying this T cell receptor (beta chain) has at least ten counts. Its cognate antigen is unknown. A 10-nucleotide random UMI tagged transcripts in template-switch 5'RACE cDNA synthesis. MiXCR, run by TCRdb on the 5' RACE reads, gives a single entry per CDR3 protein. This table has about 52,000 distinct CDR3 sequences, more than 3.5% appearing once. The record originates from a study of neurological immune-mediated disorders. Study-wide background: Relapsing-remitting patients made up most of the 34 multiple sclerosis patients, and secondary progressive patients made up 3.

General study results and limits: Phylogenetic grouping assigned the repertoires of 18 of 34 multiple sclerosis patients to a single related-CDR3 cluster, representing a possible signature.

With V trimmed by 5 bases and J by 0 bases, 25 bases remained unmatched. Germline CDR1 reads SGHRS; CDR2 reads YFSETQ. The CDR3 runs to 23 residues. Input material: PBMCs. The receptor was isolated from a man aged 55-75 years with multiple sclerosis. The rearrangement links TRBV5-1 to TRBJ2-7; 14 nucleotides agree with TRBD2. The CDR3 DNA reads TGCGCCAGCAGGGGGACTAGCGGGAGTTTTAGAGCGGGTGTCCCAAGAAGCTCCTACGAGCAGTACTTC. This codes for CASRGTSGSFRAGVPRSSYEQYF.